The 22 T cell receptor beta chains below all came from one sample that was sequenced in a study of cytomegalovirus exposure and HLA in healthy donors. PCR amplification relied on 60 Vbeta primers (plus 13 Jbeta primers). Using immunoSEQ multiplex PCR, the repertoire was profiled, and TCRdb retains in-frame clones only, with some absent. The sample lists around 100,000 clones; roughly 80% were seen once. The sequencing sample was made of PBMCs. These receptors all come from a male donor in good health and CMV-seropositive.

The rearrangement joins TRBV7-9 to TRBJ2-3; 9 nucleotides align to TRBD2. The J segment lost 6 bases and the V segment lost 5 bases, leaving 9 bases of the junction unmatched. The germline V gene has CDR1 SEHNR and CDR2 FQNEAQ (reference sequence). The CDR3 loop spans 15 amino acids. The CDR3 protein is CASSSLKRGDDTQYF. DNA of the CDR3: TGTGCCAGCAGCAGCTTGAAGCGGGGGGACGATACGCAGTATTTT.

The gene calls are TRBV18 and TRBJ1-1, with D tentatively TRBD1 (5 bases). CDR3 length: 15 residues. V dropped 2 bases and J dropped 0 bases, with 10 bases sitting between them. CDR1 and CDR2 from the germline V gene are KGHSH and LQKENI. The CDR3 nucleotides are TGTGCCAGCTCACCAATAACAGGTTTGAACACTGAAGCTTTCTTT. Its translation: CASSPITGLNTEAFF.

The chain combines TRBV19 with TRBJ1-2; D gene unclear. Germline-derived CDR1 and CDR2 are LNHDA and SQIVND (reference sequence). The CDR3 sequence is 17 residues long. V was pared by 5 bases and J by 4 bases, with 23 bases between. The CDR3 sequence is CASSRDGDLPPPYGYTF. Written as DNA, the CDR3 is TGTGCCAGTAGTCGAGACGGAGATTTACCTCCCCCCTATGGCTACACCTTC.

This clone has more than one count but fewer than ten. The V gene is TRBV5-1, the J gene TRBJ1-4, with D unresolved. V shed 4 bases and J shed 3 bases, with 16 bases lying between them. Germline CDR1 is SGHRS and CDR2 is YFSETQ. The CDR3 covers 16 residues. The CDR3, as DNA: TGCGCCAGCAGCGGAGATTCGAATCGCGCTAATGAAAAACTGTTTTTT. Translation: CASSGDSNRANEKLFF. The entire variable domain, with the rest obtained from reference TRBV5-1 and TRBJ1-4, is as follows: KAGVTQTPRYLIKTRGQQVTLSCSPISGHRSVSWYQQTPGQGLQFLFEYFSETQRNKGNFPGRFSGRQFSNSRSEMNVSTLELGDSALYLCASSGDSNRANEKLFFGSGTQLSVL.

CDR3 loop: CASSTTGTAEYEQYF. In DNA form, the CDR3 reads TGTGCCAGTAGTACTACAGGGACGGCGGAGTACGAGCAGTACTTC. This chain uses TRBV19 with TRBJ2-7; the D gene is possibly TRBD1 (6 bases). The CDR3 runs 15 residues. Germline lookup yields CDR1 LNHDA and CDR2 SQIVND (reference sequence). Between the trimmed V and J ends, which lost 4 bases and 4 bases, there was a span of 17 bases. Looking up the rest from reference TRBV19 and TRBJ2-7 gives the full variable domain: DGGITQSPKYLFRKEGQNVTLSCEQNLNHDAMYWYRQDPGQGLRLIYYSQIVNDFQKGDIAEGYSVSREKKESFPLTVTSAQKNPTAFYLCASSTTGTAEYEQYFGPGTRLTVT.

This sequence joins TRBV19 and TRBJ2-6; 8 nucleotides align to TRBD1. Trimming took 0 bases from V and 3 from J; bases not matched to a gene: 4. Germline loops: CDR1 LNHDA, CDR2 SQIVND (reference sequence). This CDR3 is built from 17 residues. The CDR3 sequence: CASSIDPGGGGANVLTF. CDR3 coding DNA: TGTGCCAGTAGTATAGACCCAGGGGGCGGTGGGGCCAACGTCCTGACTTTC.

The chain carries TRBV2 and TRBJ1-2, with D maybe TRBD1 (6 bases). Looked up from germline, CDR1 is SNHLY and CDR2 is FYNNEI. The ends were cut back, 6 bases at V and 7 bases at J, with 15 bases in the middle. This CDR3 is built from 13 residues. In DNA form, the CDR3 reads TGTGCCAGCAGGAACAGGGTTGGGTGTGGCTACACCTTC. Translating it yields CASRNRVGCGYTF.

The chain joins TRBV30 to TRBJ1-4; D perhaps matches TRBD1 (5 bases). Germline-derived CDR1 and CDR2 are GTSNPN and SVGIG (reference sequence). The CDR3 consists of 14 residues. Between the trimmed V and J ends, which lost 5 bases and 8 bases, there was a span of 18 bases. The CDR3 region is CAWYRQRPEEKLFF. CDR3 bases: TGTGCCTGGTATCGACAGCGTCCGGAGGAAAAACTGTTTTTT.

The gene calls are TRBV2 and TRBJ1-4; 8 nucleotides agree with TRBD1. V lost 6 bases, J lost 7 bases, and 7 bases stayed unmatched. Germline loops: CDR1 SNHLY, CDR2 FYNNEI. The CDR3 consists of 14 residues. The CDR3: CASRRTGSSEKLFF. CDR3 DNA sequence: TGTGCCAGCAGGCGGACAGGGTCAAGTGAAAAACTGTTTTTT.

This chain links TRBV5-4 with TRBJ2-7; maybe TRBD1 (6 bases). Trimming removed 4 bases at V and 7 bases at J, with 21 bases between. CDR3 length: 15 residues. The germline gives CDR1 SGHNT, CDR2 YYREEE (reference sequence). CDR3 nucleotides: TGTGCCAGCAGCCCTTCCGGACAGCCCCGAAGGGAGCAGTACTTC. This sequence encodes CASSPSGQPRREQYF.

This clone was found a few times. The genes are TRBV9 and TRBJ2-2; TRBD1 aligns across 7 bases. The CDR3 contains 16 residues. Per germline, CDR1 SGDLS and CDR2 YYNGEE. V trimming: 0 bases; J trimming: 0 bases; junction bases outside the gene matches: 2. The DNA of the CDR3 is TGTGCCAGCAGCGTAGGTCAGGGGGCGAACACCGGGGAGCTGTTTTTT. This gives the protein CASSVGQGANTGELFF. Supplemented by reference TRBV9 and TRBJ2-2, the full variable domain reads DSGVTQTPKHLITATGQRVTLRCSPRSGDLSVYWYQQSLDQGLQFLIQYYNGEERAKGNILERFSAQQFPDLHSELNLSSLELGDSALYFCASSVGQGANTGELFFGEGSRLTVL.

CDR3 nucleotides: TGTGCCAGCAGCGGGTCCAGGGATCAGCCCCAGCATTTT. Encoded protein: CASSGSRDQPQHF. The chain combines TRBV2 with TRBJ1-5; D possibly corresponds to TRBD1 (5 bases). The V and J ends lost 6 bases and 5 bases respectively, with 11 bases between them. The CDR3 totals 13 residues. Germline V lookup: CDR1 SNHLY, CDR2 FYNNEI.

This chain connects TRBV10-3 to TRBJ1-5; D is perhaps TRBD1 (6 bases). The V gene lost 3 bases and the J gene lost 7 bases, with 13 bases spanning the gap. Germline V lookup: CDR1 ENHRY, CDR2 SYGVKD. The CDR3 is made up of 14 amino acids. CDR3 in DNA: TGTGCCATCAGTGAAACAGGGAGAAACCAGCCCCAGCATTTT. Translation gives CAISETGRNQPQHF.

The chain is built from TRBV29-1 and TRBJ1-5; D ambiguous. Germline CDR1 is SQVTM and CDR2 is ANQGSEA. The length of the CDR3 is 12 residues. V dropped 5 bases and J dropped 2 bases, with 7 bases sitting between them. The chain's CDR3 is CSVRQGNQPQHF. CDR3 DNA: TGCAGCGTTAGGCAGGGCAATCAGCCCCAGCATTTT.

V gene TRBV7-6 combines with J gene TRBJ2-7; 11 nucleotides line up with TRBD2. Germline V gives CDR1 SGHVS, CDR2 FNYEAQ. CDR3 length: 16 residues. J was trimmed by 3 bases and V by 6 bases; bases with no gene match: 10. CDR3 loop: CASSPYTSGGSYEQYF. As DNA, the CDR3 is TGTGCCAGCAGTCCCTACACTAGCGGGGGAAGCTACGAGCAGTACTTC. The full variable domain, its missing parts supplied by reference TRBV7-6 and TRBJ2-7, is GAGVSQSPRYKVTKRGQDVALRCDPISGHVSLYWYRQALGQGPEFLTYFNYEAQQDKSGLPNDRFSAERPEGSISTLTIQRTEQRDSAMYRCASSPYTSGGSYEQYFGPGTRLTVT.

The count of this clone is one. This chain links TRBV2 with TRBJ1-6, with a weak D call TRBD1 (5 bases). Germline CDR1 and CDR2: SNHLY and FYNNEI. This CDR3 comprises 13 residues. V was clipped by 1 base and J by 8 bases, with 6 bases between them. CDR3 protein: CASSEGGYSPLHF. DNA of the CDR3: TGTGCCAGCAGTGAAGGGGGCTATTCACCCCTCCACTTT.

This clone was counted a single time. This chain uses TRBV7-9 with TRBJ2-5; 10 positions agree with TRBD2. The CDR3 is 16 amino acids. Germline loops: CDR1 SEHNR, CDR2 FQNEAQ (reference sequence). Trimming took 1 base from V and 5 from J; bases not matched to a gene: 7. The CDR3 DNA follows: TGTGCCAGCAGCTTAGATCTAGCGGGGGTACCGGAGACCCAGTACTTC. It specifies CASSLDLAGVPETQYF. Using reference TRBV7-9 and TRBJ2-5 for the parts outside the CDR3, the full variable domain is DTGVSQNPRHKITKRGQNVTFRCDPISEHNRLYWYRQTLGQGPEFLTYFQNEAQLEKSRLLSDRFSAERPKGSFSTLEIQRTEQGDSAMYLCASSLDLAGVPETQYFGPGTRLLVL.

J is TRBJ1-6 and V is TRBV2; D uncertain. The germline CDR1 and CDR2 sequences are SNHLY and FYNNEI. This CDR3 is built from 16 residues. V gave up 7 bases and J gave up 2 bases, with 15 bases separating them. CDR3 residues: CASIPGRYAYNSPLHF. The DNA for the CDR3 is TGTGCCAGCATCCCCGGCAGGTACGCCTATAATTCACCCCTCCACTTT.

The chain couples TRBV7-6 to TRBJ2-7, with 8 bases aligning to TRBD1. Germline V CDR1 and CDR2: SGHVS, FNYEAQ. This CDR3 is 15 amino acids long. J lost 4 bases, V lost 5 bases, and 10 bases had no gene match. The CDR3 loop reads CASSATGTGIYEQYF. CDR3 nucleotides: TGTGCCAGCAGCGCAACCGGGACAGGAATTTACGAGCAGTACTTC.

The chain joins TRBV11-2 to TRBJ2-2; D is possibly TRBD1 (5 bases). Germline CDR1 and CDR2: SGHAT and FQNNGV. The CDR3 has 16 residues. V lost 5 bases and J lost 3, with 16 bases in between. The CDR3 nucleotides are TGTGCCAGCAGCCCAGTGGCAGGGTGGTACACCGGGGAGCTGTTTTTT. It translates to CASSPVAGWYTGELFF.

The chain recombines TRBV7-9 with TRBJ1-1; no definite D call. The V end was cut by 6 bases, the J end by 4 bases, with 6 bases between. The CDR3 runs 11 residues. Germline lookup yields CDR1 SEHNR and CDR2 FQNEAQ (reference sequence). The CDR3 coding sequence is TGTGCCAGCAGAGAGCTCACTGAAGCTTTCTTT. This gives the protein CASRELTEAFF.

This clone appeared a single time. The V and J genes are TRBV30 and TRBJ1-2, with TRBD1 matching over 7 bases. CDR1 GTSNPN and CDR2 SVGIG come from the germline V gene (reference sequence). With 4 bases clipped from V and 5 bases from J, the junction kept 7 bases outside the gene matches. This CDR3 is built from 13 residues. The CDR3 DNA sequence: TGTGCCTGGATGCGGACAGGAGGTTATGGCTACACCTTC. Residues: CAWMRTGGYGYTF. Using reference TRBV30 and TRBJ1-2 for the parts outside the CDR3, the full variable domain is SQTIHQWPATLVQPVGSPLSLECTVEGTSNPNLYWYRQAAGRGLQLLFYSVGIGQISSEVPQNLSASRPQDRQFILSSKKLLLSDSGFYLCAWMRTGGYGYTFGSGTRLTVV.